The source of this TCR beta chain is a study of cytomegalovirus exposure and HLA in healthy donors. 60 Vbeta and 13 Jbeta primers were used in PCR. Data came from immunoSEQ multiplex PCR; TCRdb stores just in-frame clones and leaves some out. Of 100,000 to 150,000 clones in the sample, approximately 80% were seen once. The V gene end was trimmed by 6 bases and the J gene end by 5 bases; junction bases not matched to a gene: 5. The CDR3 is made up of 13 amino acids. Germline V gene data show CDR1 as SNHLY and CDR2 as FYNNEI. V usage is TRBV2 and J usage is TRBJ1-2, with TRBD1 matching 8 bases. This TCR was sampled from a woman between 40 and 55 years old in good health and CMV-seropositive. The sequencing sample was made of PBMCs. The DNA for the CDR3 is TGTGCCAGCAGGCCACAGGGGGTTTATGGCTACACCTTC. This sequence encodes CASRPQGVYGYTF.